The 26 T cell receptor beta chains reported below all come from one sample, sequenced in a study of blood T cell repertoires in COVID-19. Produced via immunoSEQ multiplex PCR; TCRdb's table is partial and in-frame only. Among tens of thousands of clones listed, 91% were seen once. The material sequenced was peripheral blood. All receptors derive from a woman aged 45-60 years in a cohort sampled during active COVID-19.

J is TRBJ2-7 and V is TRBV3-1 (or the pseudogene TRBV3-2), with TRBD2 matching 10 bases. CDR1 and CDR2 (germline): LGHDT, YNNKEL (reference sequence). The junction had 5 bases not matched to a gene; V was cut back by 6 bases and J by 6 bases. The CDR3 has 13 residues. The CDR3: CASSLAGVPEQYF. The CDR3 nucleotides are TGTGCCAGCAGTCTAGCGGGAGTCCCCGAGCAGTACTTC.

The sample holds one count of this clone. The V gene is TRBV11-2, the J gene TRBJ2-1; 9 bases line up with TRBD2. This CDR3 has 16 residues. From germline, CDR1 is SGHAT and CDR2 FQNNGV. The V segment lost 3 bases and the J segment 1 base; nucleotides outside the gene matches: 4. CDR3 loop: CASSLTSGASYNEQFF. In DNA form, the CDR3 reads TGTGCCAGCAGCTTGACTAGCGGAGCTTCCTACAATGAGCAGTTCTTC.

CDR3 sequence: CASSSPERGLDTQYF. In DNA form, the CDR3 reads TGTGCCAGCAGCTCCCCTGAGCGGGGCCTAGATACGCAGTATTTT. This chain uses TRBV7-3 with TRBJ2-3, with 7 bases aligning to TRBD2. From germline, CDR1 is SGHTA and CDR2 FQGTGA. The CDR3 sequence is 15 residues long. Trimming cost V 4 bases and J 5 bases; bases outside gene matches: 9.

The chain joins TRBV4-1 to TRBJ2-7; 8 bases line up with TRBD1. The CDR3 runs to 15 residues. Losses at the gene ends were 4 bases for V and 3 bases for J; bases not matched to a gene: 8. Germline V lookup: CDR1 MGHRA, CDR2 YSYEKL. CDR3 nucleotides: TGCGCCAGCAGCCGAGGACAGGGATTAATCTACGAGCAGTACTTC. Its protein is CASSRGQGLIYEQYF.

V and J are TRBV28 and TRBJ1-1; 9 bases agree with TRBD1. This CDR3 contains 12 residues. J gave up 5 bases and V 8 bases, and 3 bases lay outside the gene matches. The germline CDR1 and CDR2 sequences are MDHEN and SYDVKM. CDR3 nucleotides: TGTGCCAGCGGGACAGGGAGGACTGAAGCTTTCTTT. Its protein product is CASGTGRTEAFF.

The chain recombines TRBV10-3 with TRBJ2-1, with 7 positions matching TRBD2. Germline V CDR1 and CDR2: ENHRY, SYGVKD. This CDR3 has 15 residues. V lost 2 bases and J lost 6; bases outside the gene matches: 7. DNA of the CDR3: TGTGCCATCAGTGAGGTGGCGGGAGAGGGCAATGAGCAGTTCTTC. Encoded protein: CAISEVAGEGNEQFF.

The chain uses TRBV12-3 or TRBV12-4 and TRBJ2-3; 7 positions match TRBD2. The CDR3 spans 13 residues. The trim removed 5 bases at V and 6 bases at J, leaving 5 bases unmatched. Here the CDR3 reads CASSPAGLDTQYF. In nucleotides, the CDR3 is TGTGCCAGCAGTCCAGCGGGGCTGGATACGCAGTATTTT.

This chain uses TRBV9 with TRBJ2-1; no definite D call. Germline assignment: CDR1 SGDLS and CDR2 YYNGEE. The CDR3 runs 15 residues. V was shortened by 3 bases and J by 0 bases, with 10 bases between the two germline ends. This CDR3 is CASSGTPSSYNEQFF. The CDR3 DNA follows: TGTGCCAGCAGCGGCACCCCTAGCTCCTACAATGAGCAGTTCTTC.

This clone was observed a single time. This sequence joins TRBV18 and TRBJ1-5; perhaps TRBD1 as D (5 bases). The CDR3 loop spans 13 amino acids. From germline, CDR1 is KGHSH and CDR2 LQKENI. V was clipped by 6 bases and J by 4 bases, with 10 bases between them. The CDR3 DNA reads as TGTGCCAGCTCCCAGGGCAGTAATCAGCCCCAGCATTTT. It encodes CASSQGSNQPQHF.

This chain joins TRBV5-1 and TRBJ2-7; TRBD2 aligns across 12 bases. This CDR3 has 16 residues. The germline gives CDR1 SGHRS, CDR2 YFSETQ. V was clipped by 4 bases and J by 0 bases; unmatched bases: 5. The CDR3 DNA follows: TGCGCCAGCAGCCCTTGGACTAGCGGGGCCTCCTACGAGCAGTACTTC. Protein product: CASSPWTSGASYEQYF.

V gene TRBV19 combines with J gene TRBJ2-5, with 14 bases identical to TRBD2. Losses at the gene ends were 4 bases for V and 2 bases for J; bases not matched to a gene: 12. The CDR3 covers 19 residues. CDR1 and CDR2 from the germline V gene are LNHDA and SQIVND (reference sequence). The CDR3 here is CASSTLRTSGRILQETQYF. The CDR3 DNA reads as TGTGCCAGTAGTACCCTCAGGACTAGCGGGAGGATCCTTCAAGAGACCCAGTACTTC. Based on the CDR3 plus reference TRBV19 and TRBJ2-5, the full variable domain is DGGITQSPKYLFRKEGQNVTLSCEQNLNHDAMYWYRQDPGQGLRLIYYSQIVNDFQKGDIAEGYSVSREKKESFPLTVTSAQKNPTAFYLCASSTLRTSGRILQETQYFGPGTRLLVL.

The gene calls are TRBV5-6 and TRBJ1-5; D is perhaps TRBD1 (5 bases). The ends were cut back, 0 bases at V and 6 bases at J, with 13 bases in the middle. Germline V gives CDR1 SGHDT, CDR2 YYEEEE. The CDR3 consists of 15 residues. The CDR3 sequence is CASSLGHGRGQPQHF. CDR3 in DNA: TGTGCCAGCAGCTTGGGTCACGGGAGGGGTCAGCCCCAGCATTTT.

The V and J genes are TRBV18 and TRBJ1-2; 7 bases are a match to TRBD1. Germline V lookup: CDR1 KGHSH, CDR2 LQKENI. J gave up 1 base and V 0 bases, and 5 bases lay outside the gene matches. This CDR3 region has 16 residues. The CDR3 DNA reads TGTGCCAGCTCACCACCGGGACAGCCTTTTAACTATGGCTACACCTTC. As protein: CASSPPGQPFNYGYTF.

The chain carries TRBV6-5 and TRBJ2-3, with TRBD2 matching 8 bases. CDR1 MNHEY and CDR2 SVGAGI come from the germline V gene. This CDR3 is 15 amino acids long. J was trimmed by 3 bases and V by 7 bases; bases with no gene match: 9. CDR3 sequence reads: CASTKAGESTDTQYF. CDR3 in DNA: TGTGCCAGCACCAAAGCGGGAGAGTCAACAGATACGCAGTATTTT.

The chain joins TRBV19 to TRBJ1-5; D is perhaps TRBD1 (6 bases). The ends were cut back, 3 bases at V and 9 bases at J, with 15 bases in the middle. The CDR3 is made up of 14 amino acids. The germline V gene has CDR1 LNHDA and CDR2 SQIVND (reference sequence). The CDR3 loop is CASSMTSQGSPQHF. The CDR3, as DNA: TGTGCCAGTAGTATGACGAGTCAGGGGTCGCCCCAGCATTTT.

The rearrangement joins TRBV6-1 to TRBJ1-4, with D possibly matching TRBD1 (5 bases). Per the germline V gene, CDR1 is MNHNS and CDR2 is SASEGT. The CDR3 totals 15 residues. V lost 6 bases, J lost 8 bases, and 19 bases lay in between. The CDR3: CASRRVTAGREKLFF. The CDR3 DNA follows: TGTGCCAGCAGACGAGTGACGGCAGGGAGGGAAAAACTGTTTTTT.

The V gene is TRBV5-1, the J gene TRBJ1-1, with TRBD1 identical over 8 bases. Trimming removed 4 bases from V and 1 base from J; junction bases left unmatched: 6. Germline values: CDR1 SGHRS, CDR2 YFSETQ. This CDR3 region has 15 residues. The CDR3 DNA is TGCGCCAGCAGCCTTACAGGGGGAGCGAACACTGAAGCTTTCTTT. This translates into CASSLTGGANTEAFF.

The chain links TRBV5-1 to TRBJ1-1; tentative D call: TRBD1 (6 bases). Germline CDR1 SGHRS, CDR2 YFSETQ. Trimming pared 0 bases from V and 1 base from J, leaving 10 bases between. This CDR3 comprises 15 residues. The CDR3 sequence: CASSLDGTPNTEAFF. The CDR3 nucleotides read TGCGCCAGCAGCTTGGATGGGACACCGAACACTGAAGCTTTCTTT.

About this clone itself: A junction boundary mismatches the germline segment, possibly from a read error. This chain uses TRBV20-1 with TRBJ2-3; TRBD2 agrees at 8 bases. The CDR3 sequence is 11 residues long. Germline V CDR1 and CDR2: DFQATT, SNEGSKA (reference sequence). For the CDR3, the DNA is TGCAGTGCTCCCCGGGAGGGGCGGCAAGATTTT. It specifies CSAPREGRQDF.

The chain uses TRBV4-1 and TRBJ2-3; 12 bases agree with TRBD2. This CDR3 region has 16 residues. Germline CDR1 is MGHRA and CDR2 is YSYEKL. J was trimmed by 5 bases and V by 5 bases; bases with no gene match: 8. The CDR3 region is CASSSGLAGRVDTQYF. CDR3 sequence (DNA): TGCGCCAGCAGCTCCGGACTAGCGGGGCGGGTAGATACGCAGTATTTT.

The V and J genes are TRBV9 and TRBJ2-1; 7 bases match TRBD2. CDR1 is SGDLS and CDR2 is YYNGEE in the germline V gene. This CDR3 has 16 residues. V lost 0 bases to trimming and J lost 0 bases; unmatched junction nucleotides: 3. The CDR3 DNA reads TGTGCCAGCAGCGTAGCTAGCGGAGCCTCCTACAATGAGCAGTTCTTC. Translating gives CASSVASGASYNEQFF.

This clone was picked up one time. V is TRBV16 and J is TRBJ2-5; 8 nucleotides line up with TRBD1. The CDR3 sequence is 15 residues long. Germline V gene lookup returns CDR1 KGHSY and CDR2 FQNENV. Trimming removed 4 bases from V and 5 bases from J; junction bases left unmatched: 9. The CDR3 sequence: CASSLEQGVPETQYF. CDR3 DNA: TGTGCCAGCAGCCTCGAACAGGGGGTACCGGAGACCCAGTACTTC.

The chain recombines TRBV5-6 with TRBJ2-4; D might be TRBD1 (5 bases). CDR3 length: 17 residues. The V end lost 4 bases, the J end lost 0 bases, and 17 bases lay between the germline ends. The germline V gene has CDR1 SGHDT and CDR2 YYEEEE. The CDR3 sequence: CASSQVGQGLAKNIQYF. CDR3 nucleotide sequence: TGTGCCAGCAGCCAAGTCGGGCAGGGCCTAGCCAAAAACATTCAGTACTTC.

The chain recombines TRBV6-1 with TRBJ1-2; no firm D call. V was pared by 0 bases and J by 4 bases, with 9 bases between. This CDR3 has 14 amino acids. Germline CDR1 is MNHNS and CDR2 is SASEGT. The CDR3 region has the DNA TGTGCCAGCAGTGAAGCGCCGGGGTTCTATGGCTACACCTTC. This translates into CASSEAPGFYGYTF.

In DNA form, the CDR3 reads TGTGCCAGTAGTACCGGACTAGCGGGAGTGGTTGAGCAGTTCTTC. Translating gives CASSTGLAGVVEQFF. This chain connects TRBV19 to TRBJ2-1; 13 nucleotides agree with TRBD2. Germline values: CDR1 LNHDA, CDR2 SQIVND (reference sequence). The ends lost 4 bases at V and 9 bases at J; junction bases unmatched: 6. The CDR3 totals 15 residues. Filled out from reference TRBV19 and TRBJ2-1, the complete variable domain reads DGGITQSPKYLFRKEGQNVTLSCEQNLNHDAMYWYRQDPGQGLRLIYYSQIVNDFQKGDIAEGYSVSREKKESFPLTVTSAQKNPTAFYLCASSTGLAGVVEQFFGPGTRLTVL.

The genes are TRBV30 and TRBJ1-2, with D perhaps matching TRBD1 (6 bases). CDR3 length equals 14 residues. The V gene lost 2 bases and the J gene lost 5 bases, with 15 bases spanning the gap. CDR1 is GTSNPN, CDR2 SVGIG, per germline (reference sequence). The CDR3 region has the DNA TGTGCCTGGAGTATTACAGGGTCTTTATATGGCTACACCTTC. It translates to CAWSITGSLYGYTF.